The 25 T cell receptor beta chains below were found in one sample sequenced in a study of identical twins. TCRdb fed the 5' RACE reads into MiXCR, producing one record per CDR3 protein. The table records 300,000 or so distinct CDR3 sequences, 8.5% to 9.5% of them present only once. These data are also associated with another study on yellow fever vaccine responses in identical twins.

Sequenced input: CD8+ T cells sorted from blood. These receptors came from a young woman in good health.

The gene calls are TRBV20-1 and TRBJ2-1; 16 bases match TRBD2. Germline CDR1 DFQATT, CDR2 SNEGSKA (reference sequence). CDR3 length equals 18 residues. The CDR3 loop reads CRGRSPGLAGGISNEQFF. CDR3 DNA sequence: TGCAGGGGTCGGTCTCCGGGACTAGCGGGGGGGATTTCCAATGAGCAGTTCTTC.

This clonotype showed up many times. The chain uses TRBV20-1 and TRBJ2-2; TRBD1 matches 9 bases. CDR1 and CDR2 (germline): DFQATT, SNEGSKA (reference sequence). V was pared by 4 bases and J by 6 bases, with 12 bases of the junction left unmatched. The CDR3 spans 16 residues. The DNA of the CDR3 is TGCAGTGCTAAGAAGAACAGGGGGCCCCCCCCCGGGGAGCTGTTTTTT. This sequence encodes CSAKKNRGPPPGELFF.

This clonotype was seen a handful of times. The chain combines TRBV7-3 with TRBJ2-3, with 9 bases fitting TRBD1. V was clipped by 4 bases and J by 4 bases; unmatched bases: 6. Germline-derived CDR1 and CDR2 are SGHTA and FQGTGA. The CDR3 runs to 15 residues. CDR3 in amino acids: CASSSTGGKSDTQYF. CDR3 DNA sequence: TGTGCCAGCAGCTCTACAGGGGGCAAATCAGATACGCAGTATTTT.

This clonotype was observed many times. The chain recombines TRBV6-5 with TRBJ2-1; perhaps TRBD1 as D (5 bases). CDR1 and CDR2 from the germline V gene are MNHEY and SVGAGI. The CDR3 has 12 residues. The ends were cut back, 2 bases at V and 6 bases at J, with 5 bases in the middle. The CDR3 sequence is CASSYDSNEQFF. The CDR3 region has the DNA TGTGCCAGCAGTTACGACAGCAATGAGCAGTTCTTC.

This clonotype was counted ten times or more. The chain combines TRBV10-3 with TRBJ2-1; TRBD1 matches 11 bases. Germline CDR1 reads ENHRY; CDR2 reads SYGVKD. The CDR3 is 18 amino acids. V was pared by 3 bases and J by 3 bases, with 10 bases of the junction left unmatched. The CDR3 sequence: CAISDQPGQGAFYNEQFF. The CDR3 region has the DNA TGTGCCATCAGTGACCAACCTGGACAGGGGGCCTTCTACAATGAGCAGTTCTTC.

This clonotype came up many times. The genes are TRBV6-5 and TRBJ2-3; 9 bases align to TRBD1. With V trimmed by 5 bases and J by 0 bases, 3 bases remained unmatched. The CDR3 is 15 amino acids. The germline V gene has CDR1 MNHEY and CDR2 SVGAGI. CDR3 residues: CASSHGQGSTDTQYF. In nucleotides, the CDR3 is TGTGCCAGCAGTCACGGACAGGGGAGCACAGATACGCAGTATTTT.

In its sample, this clonotype was seen many times. This chain connects TRBV12-3 or TRBV12-4 to TRBJ2-7; 14 bases are shared with TRBD2. This CDR3 region has 15 residues. V gave up 4 bases and J gave up 3 bases; unmatched junction bases: 2. The CDR3, as DNA: TGTGCCAGCAGTTCCGGGACTAGCGGGAGCTACGAGCAGTACTTC. Protein sequence: CASSSGTSGSYEQYF.

This clonotype was found many times. This sequence joins TRBV6-5 and TRBJ1-1; 7 bases map to TRBD1. Trimming cost V 4 bases and J 0 bases; bases outside gene matches: 5. Germline V gene data show CDR1 as MNHEY and CDR2 as SVGAGI. This CDR3 has 15 amino acids. CDR3 in amino acids: CASSSRQGLNTEAFF. The CDR3 DNA sequence: TGTGCCAGCAGTTCAAGACAGGGTTTGAACACTGAAGCTTTCTTT.

This clonotype was seen a handful of times. The chain combines TRBV4-2 with TRBJ1-1; 10 bases agree with TRBD1. Germline V CDR1 and CDR2: LGHNA, YNFKEQ. Trimming at V came to 4 bases and at J to 7 bases, leaving 12 bases not matched to a gene. There are 16 residues in the CDR3. CDR3 DNA sequence: TGTGCCAGCAGCCTCCGGGACAGGGGTTTAGAGATTGAAGCTTTCTTT. Residues: CASSLRDRGLEIEAFF.

This clonotype was picked up a small number of times. The genes are TRBV5-6 and TRBJ2-7; TRBD1 matches at 9 bases. The germline V gene has CDR1 SGHDT and CDR2 YYEEEE. J lost 5 bases, V lost 4 bases, and 13 bases had no gene match. This CDR3 has 16 residues. The DNA of the CDR3 is TGTGCCAGCAGCCTTCTCGCCGGGACAGGGACAAACGAGCAGTACTTC. The encoded protein is CASSLLAGTGTNEQYF.

This sequence joins TRBV7-3 and TRBJ1-2, with TRBD1 matching 7 bases. The CDR3 consists of 13 residues. The V segment lost 5 bases and the J segment 6 bases; nucleotides outside the gene matches: 6. Germline assignment: CDR1 SGHTA and CDR2 FQGTGA. DNA for the CDR3: TGTGCCAGCAGCGTACAGGGGTTTGATGGCTACACCTTC. This gives the protein CASSVQGFDGYTF. Filled out from reference TRBV7-3 and TRBJ1-2, the complete variable domain reads GAGVSQTPSNKVTEKGKYVELRCDPISGHTALYWYRQSLGQGPEFLIYFQGTGAADDSGLPNDRFFAVRPEGSVSTLKIQRTERGDSAVYLCASSVQGFDGYTFGSGTRLTVV.

The chain carries TRBV20-1 and TRBJ2-3; D possibly corresponds to TRBD1 (6 bases). The CDR3 has 15 amino acids. Trimming shortened V by 2 bases and J by 0 bases, and 12 bases separated the two germline ends. In germline, CDR1 is DFQATT, CDR2 SNEGSKA (reference sequence). The CDR3 region is CSARPQGTSTDTQYF. The CDR3 DNA reads as TGCAGTGCTAGACCACAGGGCACTAGCACAGATACGCAGTATTTT.

In this sample, this clonotype turned up once. A read error may be the cause here, since a much bigger clone is one base away. This chain joins TRBV20-1 and TRBJ2-2; D is ambiguous. CDR1 and CDR2 (germline): DFQATT, SNEGSKA (reference sequence). This CDR3 has 16 residues. CDR3 coding DNA: TGCTGTGCTAGAGCACATGGGGTAGTTGGCACCGGGGAGCTGTTTTTT. Translated: CCARAHGVVGTGELFF.

The CDR3 DNA reads TGTGCCAGCAGCTCAGGGACTAGCGAGGGCCATGAGCAGTTCTTC. Residues: CASSSGTSEGHEQFF. The chain employs TRBV7-6 and TRBJ2-1; 10 bases map to TRBD2. The ends lost 4 bases at V and 8 bases at J; junction bases unmatched: 8. The germline gives CDR1 SGHVS, CDR2 FNYEAQ. The CDR3 has 15 residues.

The sample holds many counts of this clonotype. The V call is TRBV6-2 or TRBV6-3, the J call TRBJ2-7; D gene unclear. Germline V gene data show CDR1 as MNHEY and CDR2 as SVGEGT. This CDR3 comprises 13 residues. The V end was cut by 4 bases, the J end by 6 bases, with 13 bases between. The CDR3 DNA follows: TGTGCCAGCAGTTGGGCCCCGGGCCCCGAGCAGTACTTC. Translation: CASSWAPGPEQYF.

This clonotype came up a few times. The rearrangement uses TRBV7-9 and TRBJ2-1; 8 nucleotides line up with TRBD1. V was pared by 3 bases and J by 8 bases, with 3 bases of the junction left unmatched. The germline CDR1 and CDR2 sequences are SEHNR and FQNEAQ (reference sequence). CDR3 length: 13 amino acids. The CDR3 bases are TGTGCCAGCAGCTTCGGGACAGGCGATGAGCAGTTCTTC. Its protein is CASSFGTGDEQFF.

This clonotype has ten or more counts. This chain links TRBV7-8 with TRBJ2-1; a weak D match, TRBD1 (5 bases). Trimming left V 2 bases short and J 8 bases short, with 16 bases between. The V gene's germline CDR1 is SGHVS and CDR2 FQNEAQ. This CDR3 contains 15 residues. The CDR3 reads CASSLIRLGRDEQFF. The DNA for the CDR3 is TGTGCCAGCAGCTTAATTCGCCTGGGCAGGGATGAGCAGTTCTTC.

This clonotype was found many times. The rearrangement joins TRBV29-1 to TRBJ2-7; D remains unclear. V lost 4 bases, J lost 4 bases, and 14 bases lay in between. The CDR3 extends over 13 amino acids. CDR1 and CDR2 (germline): SQVTM, ANQGSEA. The CDR3 spells CSVGSVGVYEQYF. The DNA for the CDR3 is TGCAGCGTTGGCTCGGTTGGGGTTTACGAGCAGTACTTC.

Here the CDR3 reads CASSLTQGAGYNEQFF. In nucleotides, the CDR3 is TGTGCCAGCAGCTTAACCCAGGGGGCGGGTTACAATGAGCAGTTCTTC. This rearrangement joins TRBV11-1 to TRBJ2-1; the match to TRBD1 covers 8 bases. The V gene end was trimmed by 2 bases and the J gene end by 4 bases; junction bases not matched to a gene: 7. There are 16 residues in the CDR3. The V gene's germline CDR1 is SGHAT and CDR2 FQDESV (reference sequence).

In this sample, this clonotype turned up a few times. This sequence joins TRBV7-9 and TRBJ2-2; the match to TRBD2 covers 7 bases. This CDR3 contains 13 residues. Germline assignment: CDR1 SEHNR and CDR2 FQNEAQ (reference sequence). Unmatched junction bases numbered 3, after V lost 6 bases and J lost 5 bases. CDR3 protein: CASSWGGTGELFF. In DNA form, the CDR3 reads TGTGCCAGCAGTTGGGGGGGAACCGGGGAGCTGTTTTTT.

This clonotype was counted ten times or more. This sequence joins TRBV9 and TRBJ2-1; the D gene could be TRBD1 or TRBD2 (5 bases each). Looked up from germline, CDR1 is SGDLS and CDR2 is YYNGEE. V lost 0 bases and J 6 bases, leaving 19 bases between the germline ends. The CDR3 is 17 residues long. CDR3 sequence: CASSVAFGARGVNEQFF. The CDR3 nucleotides read TGTGCCAGCAGCGTAGCTTTCGGGGCGAGAGGGGTCAATGAGCAGTTCTTC.

Many counts were recorded for this clonotype. The V call is TRBV12-3 or TRBV12-4, the J call TRBJ2-5, with D unclear. The CDR3 covers 15 residues. V lost 10 bases to trimming and J lost 5 bases, with 23 bases between them. CDR3 protein: CANPPGNRPWETQYF. The CDR3 DNA is TGTGCCAACCCCCCCGGTAACCGCCCTTGGGAGACCCAGTACTTC.

This clonotype was found once. This chain connects TRBV4-3 to TRBJ2-1, with D maybe TRBD2 (6 bases). The ends were cut back, 2 bases at V and 5 bases at J, with 13 bases in the middle. This CDR3 is 15 amino acids long. Germline V CDR1 and CDR2: LGHNA, YSLEER. CDR3 amino acids: CASSQSPSSDNEQFF. The CDR3 region has the DNA TGCGCCAGCAGCCAATCTCCCTCTAGCGACAATGAGCAGTTCTTC.

This clonotype appeared a few times. This chain links TRBV20-1 with TRBJ2-1; TRBD1 might be the D (6 bases). Germline CDR1 DFQATT, CDR2 SNEGSKA (reference sequence). Trimming removed 3 bases from V and 4 bases from J, with 10 bases in between. CDR3 length: 13 residues. The CDR3 nucleotides read TGCAGTGCTAGGGTGGGGGCTTACAATGAGCAGTTCTTC. It codes for CSARVGAYNEQFF.

This clonotype appeared a few times. The gene calls are TRBV20-1 and TRBJ2-1, with 7 bases identical to TRBD2. The germline V gene encodes CDR1 DFQATT and CDR2 SNEGSKA (reference sequence). The length of the CDR3 is 15 residues. With 0 bases clipped from V and 7 bases from J, the junction kept 9 bases outside the gene matches. The CDR3 bases are TGCAGTGCTAGAGATTGGGCGGGAGCCCAAAATGAGCAGTTCTTC. It encodes CSARDWAGAQNEQFF.